These T cell receptor beta chains were read from a single sample in a study of T cell responses to AZD1222 COVID-19 vaccine. The method was immunoSEQ multiplex PCR; TCRdb's version includes in-frame clones alone and lacks a portion of them. The data show under 150,000 clones, roughly 92% seen once. The material was peripheral blood, obtained 28 days after the second AZD1222 dose. The origin of the receptors is an adult who received the AZD1222 COVID-19 vaccine. Both conserved end residues are part of each CDR3. The order of the fields is V gene, J gene, clone size, D gene, CDR3 protein, CDR3 DNA. D genes are given only for firm matches. For some rows the clone size is stated as once, few or many, or as a class when expanded; others skip it.

V gene: TRBV28; J gene: TRBJ1-2; clone size: NA; D gene: TRBD1; CDR3 protein: CASSRQPGQENYGYTF; CDR3 DNA: TGTGCCAGCAGTCGGCAACCGGGACAGGAGAACTATGGCTACACCTTC
V gene: TRBV6-2/TRBV6-3; J gene: TRBJ2-4; clone size: NA; D gene: TRBD1; CDR3 protein: CASSLYRDRGSPADLRNIQYF; CDR3 DNA: TGTGCCAGCAGTTTATACCGGGACAGGGGGTCCCCCGCTGACCTGAGAAACATTCAGTACTTC
V gene: TRBV7-8; J gene: TRBJ1-2; clone size: NA; D gene: TRBD1; CDR3 protein: CASSYRTGDYGYTF; CDR3 DNA: TGTGCCAGCAGTTACCGGACAGGGGACTATGGCTACACCTTC
V gene: TRBV7-2; J gene: TRBJ2-3; clone size: once; D gene: TRBD1; CDR3 protein: CASSPRDRGQYF; CDR3 DNA: TGTGCCAGCAGCCCCCGGGACAGAGGACAGTATTTT
V gene: TRBV7-2; J gene: TRBJ1-4; clone size: NA; D gene: NA; CDR3 protein: CASSHRGGGGEKLFF; CDR3 DNA: TGTGCCAGCAGCCATCGGGGGGGTGGAGGGGAAAAACTGTTTTTT
V gene: TRBV28; J gene: TRBJ1-1; clone size: NA; D gene: TRBD1; CDR3 protein: CASSLVQGAGTEAFF; CDR3 DNA: TGTGCCAGCAGTTTAGTACAGGGGGCGGGCACTGAAGCTTTCTTT
V gene: TRBV15; J gene: TRBJ2-7; clone size: NA; D gene: NA; CDR3 protein: CATSPVRSSEQYF; CDR3 DNA: TGTGCCACCAGCCCGGTCCGATCCAGCGAGCAGTACTTC
V gene: TRBV18; J gene: TRBJ2-6; clone size: NA; D gene: TRBD1; CDR3 protein: CASSPDRAAANVLTF; CDR3 DNA: TGTGCCAGCTCACCCGACAGGGCCGCCGCCAACGTCCTGACTTTC
V gene: TRBV10-1; J gene: TRBJ2-3; clone size: NA; D gene: NA; CDR3 protein: CASSGPRGGTDTQYF; CDR3 DNA: TGCGCCAGCAGTGGACCCCGAGGGGGCACAGATACGCAGTATTTT
V gene: TRBV15; J gene: TRBJ1-1; clone size: few; D gene: NA; CDR3 protein: CATSRTGLPNTEAFF; CDR3 DNA: TGTGCCACCAGCAGAACAGGTCTCCCGAACACTGAAGCTTTCTTT
V gene: TRBV19; J gene: TRBJ1-1; clone size: NA; D gene: NA; CDR3 protein: CASSIDRSTEAFF; CDR3 DNA: TGTGCCAGTAGTATAGATCGGAGCACTGAAGCTTTCTTT
V gene: TRBV27; J gene: TRBJ2-7; clone size: NA; D gene: TRBD2; CDR3 protein: CASSLGGIGETSGRYEQYF; CDR3 DNA: TGTGCCAGCAGTTTAGGGGGGATTGGGGAGACTAGCGGTCGCTACGAGCAGTACTTC